A single sample gave rise to the 3 T cell receptor beta chains below, sequenced in a study of follicular helper T cells after annual influenza vaccination. Time point defined: 2014-2015 season, 7 days after vaccination. Only in-frame clones appear in the TCRdb table, and some are missing; sequencing was by immunoSEQ multiplex PCR. Of 9,500 to 10,000 clones in the sample, 80% to 90% were seen once. The specimen was CXCR5- memory CD4+ T cells sorted from blood, collected 7 days after influenza vaccination. The receptors come from an adult who received the influenza vaccine.

The chain employs TRBV6-4 and TRBJ2-3; no clear D gene. CDR1 and CDR2 from the germline V gene are MRHNA and SNTAGT. The V end was cut by 0 bases, the J end by 3 bases, with 4 bases between. CDR3 size: 13 residues. CDR3 sequence reads: CASSDSWTDTQYF. The CDR3 DNA reads as TGTGCCAGCAGTGACTCGTGGACAGATACGCAGTATTTT.

The chain is built from TRBV10-2 and TRBJ2-1, with 8 positions matching TRBD2. Trimming took 4 bases from V and 3 from J; bases not matched to a gene: 8. The CDR3 has 16 residues. Germline CDR1 is WSHSY and CDR2 is SAAADI. The CDR3 DNA follows: TGCGCCAGCAGTGCGTGGCGGGGGGCTTTCTACAATGAGCAGTTCTTC. Translating gives CASSAWRGAFYNEQFF.

This clone occurred once. The chain uses TRBV7-2 and TRBJ1-3; 7 nucleotides match TRBD1. The V gene end was trimmed by 2 bases and the J gene end by 0 bases; junction bases not matched to a gene: 1. In germline, CDR1 is SGHTA, CDR2 FQGNSA. The length of the CDR3 is 15 residues. The CDR3 protein is CASSLWTGSGNTIYF. CDR3 nucleotides: TGTGCCAGCAGCTTATGGACAGGCTCTGGAAACACCATATATTTT.